This T cell receptor beta chain comes out of a study of blood T cells in healthy people across ages. Regarding the study as a whole: Possibly confounding the expanded clonotype changes was the fact that donor CMV status was unknown. Researchers deemed the diversity estimates from one million T cells underestimates. There were more naive CD4+ cells and higher diversity in long-lived donors than in aged donors.

The CDR3 runs 15 residues. The ends were cut back, 8 bases at V and 0 bases at J, with 17 bases in the middle. This clonotype was detected many times. Its specificity is not known. The second PCR ran roughly 6 to 11 cycles with a sample-barcoded 5' primer and J-beta primers. MiXCR was run by TCRdb on the 5' RACE reads, yielding one entry per CDR3 protein. Of approximately 960,000 distinct CDR3 sequences in the sample, under 35% were seen once. This sample also belongs to another study, concerning T cells of mothers and their children. As reported in that work: Compared with unrelated pairs, related mother-child pairs had slightly higher, non-significant overlap.

Source material: blood. The chain uses TRBV12-3 or TRBV12-4 and TRBJ2-7; D not certain. The sequence was obtained from a woman aged 40 to 50 in good health. In nucleotides, the CDR3 is TGTGCCAGCTCTCGACGGTCCTCCGGCTCCTACGAGCAGTACTTC. Translated, it gives CASSRRSSGSYEQYF.